This entry lists 25 T cell receptor beta chains sequenced from one sample in a study of breast tumors, draining lymph nodes, adjacent tissues. MiXCR was run by TCRdb on the multiplex PCR reads, yielding one entry per CDR3 protein. The top ten clones hold approximately 15% of a sample with more than 20,000 distinct CDR3 sequences, roughly 60% of them seen once. Sequencing used breast tumor tissue. These receptors all stem from a female donor with breast cancer. Some clones in this sample may be carry-over from other donors' samples.

The chain has TRBV6-1 and TRBJ2-7; D may be TRBD2 (5 bases). The V end was cut by 7 bases, the J end by 2 bases, with 12 bases between. There are 13 residues in the CDR3. Germline assignment: CDR1 MNHNS and CDR2 SASEGT. CDR3 coding DNA: TGTGCCAGCACTGGGGAGCGGACCTACGAGCAGTACTTC. Amino acid sequence: CASTGERTYEQYF.

By its share, this clonotype is medium-sized (0.01 to 0.1%). The chain couples TRBV5-8 to TRBJ2-3, with D uncertain. The V end lost 0 bases, the J end lost 6 bases, and 17 bases lay between the germline ends. Germline-derived CDR1 and CDR2 are SGHTS and YDEGEE. This CDR3 spans 16 amino acids. The CDR3 DNA sequence: TGTGCCAGCAGCTTGGATACCGTGCTTCGAAGTGATACGCAGTATTTT. Its translation is CASSLDTVLRSDTQYF.

Details on this clonotype: Germline is not matched at one junction end, which may reflect a read error. V usage is TRBV6-2 or TRBV6-3 and J usage is TRBJ1-2, with 10 bases that match TRBD1. The V gene's germline CDR1 is MNHEY and CDR2 SVGEGT. This CDR3 region has 17 residues. The CDR3 DNA reads as TGTGCCAGCAGTCACTCGATTGCGACAGGGGGCGGCTATGGCTACACCTTC. It is translated as CASSHSIATGGGYGYTF.

Judged by abundance, this clonotype is medium-sized (0.01 to 0.1%). V and J are TRBV20-1 and TRBJ2-1; 8 nucleotides match TRBD2. The V gene end was trimmed by 4 bases and the J gene end by 4 bases; junction bases not matched to a gene: 6. This CDR3 region has 14 residues. Germline CDR1 and CDR2: DFQATT and SNEGSKA (reference sequence). Here the CDR3 reads CSAKVLAGYNEQFF. The CDR3 DNA is TGCAGTGCTAAGGTGCTAGCGGGTTACAATGAGCAGTTCTTC.

This clonotype occurred many times. The CDR3 here is CASSDQGAKQKHGYTF. CDR3 nucleotide sequence: TGCGCCAGCAGTGATCAGGGGGCGAAACAAAAGCATGGCTACACCTTC. J is TRBJ1-2 and V is TRBV10-1, with 8 nucleotides matching TRBD1. The CDR3 totals 16 residues. Germline loops: CDR1 WNHNN, CDR2 SYGVQD (reference sequence). Trimming at V came to 3 bases and at J to 6 bases, leaving 12 bases not matched to a gene.

V is TRBV19 and J is TRBJ1-5, with TRBD1 matching 8 bases. CDR3 size: 14 residues. The germline CDR1 and CDR2 sequences are LNHDA and SQIVND (reference sequence). The V segment lost 3 bases and the J segment 7 bases; nucleotides outside the gene matches: 5. The CDR3 loop reads CASSIVQGGQPQHF. DNA for the CDR3: TGTGCCAGTAGTATCGTACAGGGGGGACAGCCCCAGCATTTT.

This clonotype was counted a single time. It is likely a read error, because the conserved phenylalanine at the end of the CDR3 is missing. This chain joins TRBV5-5 and TRBJ2-7; TRBD1 matches at 7 bases. Germline loops: CDR1 SGHKS, CDR2 YYEKEE (reference sequence). This CDR3 has 15 residues. V shed 4 bases, J shed 1 base, and the junction held 8 bases outside the gene matches. The CDR3 here is CASSEGATGSYEQYY. The CDR3 DNA reads TGTGCCAGCAGCGAGGGGGCTACCGGATCCTACGAGCAGTACTAC.

This clonotype was recorded at least ten times. V usage is TRBV7-9 and J usage is TRBJ2-1; 11 nucleotides agree with TRBD2. Trimming at V came to 5 bases and at J to 7 bases, leaving 10 bases not matched to a gene. There are 16 residues in the CDR3. Germline lookup yields CDR1 SEHNR and CDR2 FQNEAQ (reference sequence). CDR3 protein: CASSPATSGSWNEQFF. The DNA for the CDR3 is TGTGCCAGCAGCCCCGCCACTAGCGGGAGTTGGAATGAGCAGTTCTTC.

The chain couples TRBV10-3 to TRBJ2-3, with TRBD2 as a possible D gene (5 bases). This CDR3 region has 13 residues. V was clipped by 11 bases and J by 0 bases, with 12 bases between them. Germline CDR1 is ENHRY and CDR2 is SYGVKD. The CDR3 here is CALGVGSTDTQYF. In nucleotides, the CDR3 is TGTGCCCTCGGGGTCGGTAGCACAGATACGCAGTATTTT.

Within the sample, this clonotype is medium-sized. The chain links TRBV6-6 to TRBJ1-4; 9 bases agree with TRBD1. V lost 4 bases to trimming and J lost 0 bases; unmatched junction nucleotides: 6. CDR3 length equals 17 residues. Germline values: CDR1 MNHNY, CDR2 SVGAGI (reference sequence). Here the CDR3 reads CASSLTGGDATNEKLFF. The CDR3 DNA sequence: TGTGCCAGCAGTTTGACAGGGGGTGACGCAACTAATGAAAAACTGTTTTTT.

J is TRBJ2-1 and V is TRBV2; the D is unclear. There are 13 residues in the CDR3. V gave up 2 bases and J gave up 10 bases, with 12 bases separating them. Germline CDR1 is SNHLY and CDR2 is FYNNEI. CDR3 sequence reads: CASSEWDVREQFF. The CDR3 DNA follows: TGTGCCAGCAGTGAATGGGATGTGAGGGAGCAGTTCTTC.

This rearrangement joins TRBV6-5 to TRBJ2-5; 8 bases are shared with TRBD2. V lost 9 bases and J lost 2; bases outside the gene matches: 5. In germline, CDR1 is MNHEY, CDR2 SVGAGI. This CDR3 region has 13 residues. In nucleotides, the CDR3 is TGTGCCAGAAGACTAGCGTCGCAAGAGACCCAGTACTTC. It codes for CARRLASQETQYF.

The chain employs TRBV7-6 and TRBJ2-7, with a possible D match to TRBD2 (6 bases). V lost 5 bases, J lost 5 bases, and 16 bases lay in between. This CDR3 has 14 residues. Germline V lookup: CDR1 SGHVS, CDR2 FNYEAQ. The CDR3 sequence: CASSEYSGVNEQYF. CDR3 nucleotide sequence: TGTGCCAGCAGCGAATATTCGGGGGTCAACGAGCAGTACTTC. Full variable domain (remainder filled in from reference TRBV7-6 and TRBJ2-7): GAGVSQSPRYKVTKRGQDVALRCDPISGHVSLYWYRQALGQGPEFLTYFNYEAQQDKSGLPNDRFSAERPEGSISTLTIQRTEQRDSAMYRCASSEYSGVNEQYFGPGTRLTVT.

The chain recombines TRBV19 with TRBJ1-2; TRBD1 matches 8 bases. Trimming cost V 5 bases and J 4 bases; bases outside gene matches: 12. Per the germline V gene, CDR1 is LNHDA and CDR2 is SQIVND (reference sequence). The CDR3 extends over 16 amino acids. CDR3 in amino acids: CASSPYGTGPFYGYTF. In DNA, the CDR3 is TGTGCCAGTAGTCCCTACGGGACAGGACCTTTCTATGGCTACACCTTC.

The chain recombines TRBV2 with TRBJ2-5; 13 bases align to TRBD2. The CDR3 is 16 amino acids. CDR1 is SNHLY and CDR2 is FYNNEI in the germline V gene. V was pared by 4 bases and J by 3 bases, with 5 bases of the junction left unmatched. The CDR3: CASSGRGLAGEETQYF. As DNA, the CDR3 is TGTGCCAGCAGTGGACGAGGACTAGCGGGAGAAGAGACCCAGTACTTC.

There are many counts of this clonotype. J is TRBJ1-5 and V is TRBV3-1; D ambiguous. The V and J ends lost 3 bases and 0 bases respectively, with 3 bases between them. Germline V gene lookup returns CDR1 LGHDT and CDR2 YNNKEL (reference sequence). The CDR3 consists of 13 residues. CDR3 DNA sequence: TGTGCCAGCAGCCAGTATAGCAATCAGCCCCAGCATTTT. Protein sequence: CASSQYSNQPQHF.

Ten or more counts support this clonotype. The chain carries TRBV5-4 and TRBJ1-2; D is perhaps TRBD1 (5 bases). The CDR3 is 15 amino acids. Germline values: CDR1 SGHNT, CDR2 YYREEE (reference sequence). The V end lost 2 bases, the J end lost 5 bases, and 16 bases lay between the germline ends. The CDR3 DNA reads as TGTGCCAGCAGCTTCGGGGGGGAATCTCTATATGGCTACACCTTC. It encodes CASSFGGESLYGYTF. The whole variable domain, filled in from reference TRBV5-4 and TRBJ1-2, reads ETGVTQSPTHLIKTRGQQVTLRCSSQSGHNTVSWYQQALGQGPQFIFQYYREEENGRGNFPPRFSGLQFPNYSSELNVNALELDDSALYLCASSFGGESLYGYTFGSGTRLTVV.

This clonotype was found many times. The chain joins TRBV19 to TRBJ2-1; the D gene is possibly TRBD1 (6 bases). Trimming removed 6 bases from V and 12 bases from J, with 15 bases in between. There are 12 residues in the CDR3. The germline gives CDR1 LNHDA, CDR2 SQIVND (reference sequence). The CDR3 loop is CASRKTGSTQFF. In nucleotides, the CDR3 is TGTGCCAGTAGGAAAACAGGGTCAACGCAGTTCTTC.

The chain recombines TRBV24-1 with TRBJ2-3; D might be TRBD1 or TRBD2, each matching 5 bases. The V end was cut by 3 bases, the J end by 2 bases, with 14 bases between. Germline V gives CDR1 KGHDR, CDR2 SFDVKD. The CDR3 has 16 residues. This CDR3 reads CATSDPGTGYTDTQYF. CDR3 sequence (DNA): TGTGCCACCAGTGATCCCGGGACGGGCTACACAGATACGCAGTATTTT.

This clonotype was detected many times. The chain uses TRBV6-6 and TRBJ2-1; a weak D match, TRBD1 (5 bases). CDR1 and CDR2 from the germline V gene are MNHNY and SVGAGI (reference sequence). The CDR3 covers 13 residues. Trimming stripped 6 bases from V and 0 bases from J, with 6 bases between. This CDR3 is CASRDNSYNEQFF. CDR3 sequence (DNA): TGTGCCAGCAGGGACAACTCCTACAATGAGCAGTTCTTC.

J is TRBJ2-5 and V is TRBV12-3 or TRBV12-4, with D perhaps matching TRBD1 or TRBD2 (6 bases each). V lost 2 bases to trimming and J lost 4 bases, with 14 bases between them. This CDR3 contains 15 residues. DNA for the CDR3: TGTGCCAGCAGTTTAAACAGGGTGGAGGGAGAGACCCAGTACTTC. Protein product: CASSLNRVEGETQYF.

This clonotype was seen only once. The chain combines TRBV11-2 with TRBJ2-7; 10 bases are a match to TRBD2. The germline V gene has CDR1 SGHAT and CDR2 FQNNGV. Germline trimming cut 5 bases from V and 4 bases from J; bases unmatched to any gene: 8. The CDR3 consists of 15 residues. The CDR3 region is CASSPTGLARYEQYF. For the CDR3, the DNA is TGTGCCAGCAGCCCCACGGGACTAGCGAGGTACGAGCAGTACTTC.

V and J are TRBV4-2 and TRBJ2-2; D ambiguous. Between the trimmed V and J ends, which lost 1 base and 7 bases, there was a span of 16 bases. The germline V gene encodes CDR1 LGHNA and CDR2 YNFKEQ. CDR3 length equals 16 residues. This CDR3 is CASSQGRTTMDGELFF. The DNA of the CDR3 is TGTGCCAGCAGCCAAGGGCGGACCACTATGGACGGGGAGCTGTTTTTT.

This clonotype was seen at least ten times. The chain uses TRBV4-2 and TRBJ2-1; D might be TRBD2 (5 bases). Trimming shortened V by 1 base and J by 5 bases, and 15 bases separated the two germline ends. This CDR3 is built from 16 residues. CDR1 LGHNA and CDR2 YNFKEQ come from the germline V gene. CDR3 amino acids: CASSQAELRRDNEQFF. The CDR3 coding sequence is TGTGCCAGCAGCCAAGCGGAACTACGGCGGGACAATGAGCAGTTCTTC.

This clonotype appeared many times. The rearrangement uses TRBV6-2 or TRBV6-3 and TRBJ1-2; D not resolved. CDR1 MNHEY and CDR2 SVGEGT come from the germline V gene. Trimming left V 2 bases short and J 2 bases short, with 6 bases between. The CDR3 spans 13 residues. DNA of the CDR3: TGTGCCAGCAGTTACGAGGGCAACTATGGCTACACCTTC. This codes for CASSYEGNYGYTF.